These T cell receptor beta chains were read from a single sample in a study of blood T cell repertoires in COVID-19. Data came from immunoSEQ multiplex PCR; TCRdb stores just in-frame clones and leaves some out. This table has 60,000 to 80,000 clones, around 80% appearing once. The sequencing input was peripheral blood. These receptors were taken from a man aged 50-60 years with COVID-19, enrolled during active disease. CDR3s include the opening cysteine and the closing phenylalanine or tryptophan. Each record gives: D gene, J gene, clone size, CDR3 length, V gene, CDR3 DNA, CDR3 protein. The D gene is left open where the match is weak. Clone size is given for some rows only: seen once, a few or many times, or a class if the clone is expanded.

TRBD2	TRBJ2-1	-	16	TRBV5-4	TGTGCCAGCAGCGGGGGGCTAGCGGGAGGCCCCAATGAGCAGTTCTTC	CASSGGLAGGPNEQFF
TRBD2	TRBJ2-5	-	15	TRBV5-1	TGCGCCAGCAGCTTGGAACTAGCGGGAGGAGAGACCCAGTACTTC	CASSLELAGGETQYF
-	TRBJ2-3	once	15	TRBV19	TGTGCCAGTAGTATAGGGGAGTCAGTCACAGATACGCAGTATTTT	CASSIGESVTDTQYF
TRBD2	TRBJ2-3	-	17	TRBV3-1/TRBV3-2	TGTGCCAGCAGCCAATCTAGCGGGAGTGGTGGGACAGATACGCAGTATTTT	CASSQSSGSGGTDTQYF
-	TRBJ2-3	few	14	TRBV6-2/TRBV6-3	TGTGCCAGCAGTTACAGCGGGAGCACAGATACGCAGTATTTT	CASSYSGSTDTQYF
TRBD2	TRBJ2-1	-	15	TRBV6-1	TGTGCCAGCAGTGAAGGGGAAGCGGGAGGTAATGAGCAGTTCTTC	CASSEGEAGGNEQFF
-	TRBJ1-3	-	15	TRBV7-2	TGTGCCAGCAGTATCGGGAGCAGGTCAGGGAACACCATATATTTT	CASSIGSRSGNTIYF
-	TRBJ2-1	-	14	TRBV14	TGTGCCAGCAGCCAACGAGGCCCCTACAATGAGCAGTTCTTC	CASSQRGPYNEQFF
TRBD1	TRBJ2-7	-	14	TRBV18	TGTGCCAGCTCACCCGCAGGGGGCTCCTACGAGCAGTACTTC	CASSPAGGSYEQYF
-	TRBJ2-7	-	13	TRBV6-5	TGTGCCAGCAGTTACTCGAGCTCGGCAGCCTTACTATTC	CASSYSSSAALLF
TRBD1	TRBJ2-1	-	15	TRBV28	TGTGCCAGCATACAGGGACAGAGCTCCTACAATGAGCAGTTCTTC	CASIQGQSSYNEQFF
TRBD1	TRBJ1-5	-	13	TRBV28	TGTGCCAGCAGCCCGACAGGGTTTCAGCCCCAGCATTTT	CASSPTGFQPQHF
TRBD1	TRBJ2-1	once	15	TRBV7-6	TGTGCCAGCAGCTCCGGGACAGGGTACTACAATGAGCAGTTCTTC	CASSSGTGYYNEQFF
-	TRBJ2-5	once	13	TRBV18	TGTGCCACCTCGGAGGGTGAATTGGAGACCCAGTACTTC	CATSEGELETQYF
-	TRBJ2-1	-	14	TRBV25-1	TGTGCCAGCAGTGGACTAGGATCTACAAATGAGCAGTTCTTC	CASSGLGSTNEQFF
TRBD1	TRBJ2-7	-	14	TRBV6-5	TGTGCCAGCAGTCGTGGGACAGGGGGCCCGAGGAGGTACTTC	CASSRGTGGPRRYF
-	TRBJ1-2	few	13	TRBV7-8	TGTGCCAGCAGCTTGGACAGCAACTATGGCTACACCTTC	CASSLDSNYGYTF
-	TRBJ1-3	-	16	TRBV6-5	TGTGCCAGCAGTTACTCTGGTTGGGAGAGTGCAAACACCATATATTTT	CASSYSGWESANTIYF
TRBD2	TRBJ2-1	-	14	TRBV6-5	TGTGCCAGCAGTACTAGCGAGGACTACAATGAGCAGTTCTTC	CASSTSEDYNEQFF
-	TRBJ1-5	-	16	TRBV5-8	TGTGCCAGCAGCCTCACTCTGACGGGCAGGGGTCAGCCCCAGCATTTT	CASSLTLTGRGQPQHF
TRBD2	TRBJ2-1	-	13	TRBV29-1	TGCAGCTTCGGACTAGCGGGAGTCAATGAGCAGTTCTTC	CSFGLAGVNEQFF
-	TRBJ2-2	-	12	TRBV7-9	TGTGCCACGAGACTTCAAGCGGGGGAGCTGTTTTTT	CATRLQAGELFF
-	TRBJ1-4	-	14	TRBV6-5	TGTGCCAGCAGGGGAAATACAGGAAACGAAAAACTGTTTTTT	CASRGNTGNEKLFF
TRBD1	TRBJ1-5	-	15	TRBV5-8	TGTGCCAGCAGCCTTACAGGGGCTATCCTGAGGCCCCAGCATTTT	CASSLTGAILRPQHF